These 18 T cell receptor beta chains share one sample of origin, sequenced in a study of shared clonotypes between healthy human individuals. Naive CD8 cells lacked CD45RO, underwent positive selection for CCR7 and left out terminally differentiated effector memory CD45RA+ cells. Generated by immunoSEQ multiplex PCR, the TCRdb table keeps only in-frame clones and is missing some. This sample has over 2,000,000 clones, with around 95% found just once. Sequencing was performed on naive CD8+ T cells from PBMCs. These receptors were taken from a man between 18 and 29 years old in good health. Some clones in this sample may be carry-over from other donors' samples.

V gene TRBV11-2 combines with J gene TRBJ2-5; 7 nucleotides align to TRBD2. With V trimmed by 0 bases and J by 1 base, 8 bases remained unmatched. Germline V gives CDR1 SGHAT, CDR2 FQNNGV. This CDR3 has 17 amino acids. CDR3 region: CASSLDWERGLQETQYF. Here the CDR3 DNA reads TGTGCCAGCAGCTTAGATTGGGAGCGGGGCCTCCAAGAGACCCAGTACTTC.

The gene calls are TRBV27 and TRBJ2-3; 11 positions agree with TRBD2. The CDR3 length is 16 residues. V trimming: 5 bases; J trimming: 2 bases; junction bases outside the gene matches: 6. Germline loops: CDR1 MNHEY, CDR2 SMNVEV (reference sequence). The CDR3 reads CASSLGLAENTDTQYF. CDR3 sequence (DNA): TGTGCCAGCAGTCTGGGACTAGCGGAGAACACAGATACGCAGTATTTT.

Comment on this clone: The same CDR3 can be traced to other DNA sequences in this sample. The chain is built from TRBV7-9 and TRBJ2-5; a weak D match, TRBD1 (6 bases). The CDR3 consists of 14 residues. Germline V CDR1 and CDR2: SEHNR, FQNEAQ (reference sequence). Deletions cut 2 bases from V and 2 bases from J, with 9 bases between. The CDR3 reads CASSLRTEQETQYF. DNA for the CDR3: TGTGCCAGCAGCTTACGGACAGAACAAGAGACCCAGTACTTC.

The chain employs TRBV7-2 and TRBJ1-1, with a weak D call TRBD1 (6 bases). CDR1 and CDR2 from the germline V gene are SGHTA and FQGNSA. V was cut by 2 bases and J by 4 bases, with 14 bases left in between. The CDR3 consists of 15 residues. For the CDR3, the DNA is TGTGCCAGCAGCTTAAGTCGCACAGGGAGCACTGAAGCTTTCTTT. It specifies CASSLSRTGSTEAFF.

The chain combines TRBV7-9 with TRBJ1-1; D is undetermined. The V gene lost 5 bases and the J gene lost 6 bases, with 10 bases spanning the gap. The germline V gene encodes CDR1 SEHNR and CDR2 FQNEAQ (reference sequence). This CDR3 comprises 12 residues. The CDR3 DNA is TGTGCCAGCAGCGCTACCCCTGCTGAAGCTTTCTTT. Protein product: CASSATPAEAFF.

The V and J genes are TRBV28 and TRBJ2-1, with D hard to call. CDR3 length: 15 residues. Germline lookup yields CDR1 MDHEN and CDR2 SYDVKM. V shed 3 bases and J shed 0 bases, with 9 bases lying between them. Here the CDR3 DNA reads TGTGCCAGCAGTTTTTCAGCGACCTCCTACAATGAGCAGTTCTTC. Its protein product is CASSFSATSYNEQFF.

V gene TRBV19 combines with J gene TRBJ2-7, with TRBD2 identical over 8 bases. Germline trimming cut 5 bases from V and 2 bases from J; bases unmatched to any gene: 5. The germline V gene encodes CDR1 LNHDA and CDR2 SQIVND (reference sequence). The CDR3 has 14 amino acids. Here the CDR3 reads CASSWGLVPYEQYF. CDR3 coding DNA: TGTGCCAGTAGTTGGGGACTAGTACCCTACGAGCAGTACTTC.

This chain joins TRBV4-1 and TRBJ2-1, with TRBD2 matching over 11 bases. CDR3 length: 18 residues. Germline V lookup: CDR1 MGHRA, CDR2 YSYEKL. V trimming: 3 bases; J trimming: 3 bases; junction bases outside the gene matches: 10. The DNA of the CDR3 is TGCGCCAGCAGCCAGCGGGATCTAGCGGGAGGTTACTACAATGAGCAGTTCTTC. Encoded protein: CASSQRDLAGGYYNEQFF.

This clone was recorded only once. This chain joins TRBV2 and TRBJ1-4; 7 nucleotides match TRBD1. V was pared by 5 bases and J by 5 bases, with 5 bases of the junction left unmatched. Per germline, CDR1 SNHLY and CDR2 FYNNEI. The CDR3 is 14 residues long. The CDR3 region has the DNA TGTGCCAGCAGTCCGGGACAGATAAATGAAAAACTGTTTTTT. Translated: CASSPGQINEKLFF. Complete variable domain (other parts from reference TRBV2 and TRBJ1-4): EPEVTQTPSHQVTQMGQEVILRCVPISNHLYFYWYRQILGQKVEFLVSFYNNEISEKSEIFDDQFSVERPDGSNFTLKIRSTKLEDSAMYFCASSPGQINEKLFFGSGTQLSVL.

About this clone: The same CDR3 is also encoded by other DNA sequences in this sample. The chain recombines TRBV5-6 with TRBJ2-2; the D is unclear. Germline values: CDR1 SGHDT, CDR2 YYEEEE. Trimming cost V 2 bases and J 4 bases, with 6 bases left between them. The CDR3 is 13 residues long. The CDR3 protein is CASSLGGTGELFF. The CDR3 coding sequence is TGTGCCAGCAGCTTAGGTGGCACCGGGGAGCTGTTTTTT.

The genes are TRBV7-9 and TRBJ1-6; no firm D call. V shed 0 bases and J shed 13 bases, with 22 bases lying between them. The CDR3 loop spans 17 amino acids. Looked up from germline, CDR1 is SEHNR and CDR2 is FQNEAQ (reference sequence). As DNA, the CDR3 is TGTGCCAGCAGCTTAGCCTCCCCATCATACTCCTTCGGGCCCCTCCACTTT. It translates to CASSLASPSYSFGPLHF.

This clone occurred once. The chain joins TRBV28 to TRBJ2-3; tentative D call: TRBD2 (5 bases). V was trimmed by 3 bases and J by 1 base, leaving 11 bases between them. The germline V gene encodes CDR1 MDHEN and CDR2 SYDVKM. The CDR3 spans 15 residues. For the CDR3, the DNA is TGTGCCAGCAGTTTGTTGCGGGTTGGCACAGATACGCAGTATTTT. Translating it yields CASSLLRVGTDTQYF.

The V gene is TRBV6-5, the J gene TRBJ2-1, with D maybe TRBD1 (6 bases). The V gene's germline CDR1 is MNHEY and CDR2 SVGAGI. The length of the CDR3 is 16 residues. Trimming shortened V by 0 bases and J by 6 bases, and 15 bases separated the two germline ends. CDR3: CASSYSGPGEFNEQFF. CDR3 DNA: TGTGCCAGCAGTTACTCCGGGCCAGGGGAGTTCAATGAGCAGTTCTTC.

The chain combines TRBV4-1 with TRBJ2-7; 13 positions match TRBD2. CDR1 is MGHRA, CDR2 YSYEKL, per germline. Trimming cost V 5 bases and J 3 bases; bases outside gene matches: 4. CDR3 length: 15 residues. CDR3 loop: CASSSRTSGSYEQYF. The CDR3 DNA sequence: TGCGCCAGCAGCTCCCGGACTAGCGGGAGCTACGAGCAGTACTTC.

The chain combines TRBV9 with TRBJ2-1; D might be TRBD2 (5 bases). V lost 6 bases and J 0 bases, leaving 19 bases between the germline ends. Germline V lookup: CDR1 SGDLS, CDR2 YYNGEE. This CDR3 comprises 17 residues. The CDR3 region has the DNA TGTGCCAGCAACATCGGAGGTGGGCCGAGCTCCTACAATGAGCAGTTCTTC. This translates into CASNIGGGPSSYNEQFF.

This chain links TRBV29-1 with TRBJ2-1, with 14 bases lining up with TRBD2. The CDR3 length is 16 residues. Germline trimming cut 7 bases from V and 6 bases from J; bases unmatched to any gene: 11. Germline CDR1 SQVTM, CDR2 ANQGSEA. The CDR3: CSAPGLAGVNSNEQFF. The CDR3 bases are TGCAGCGCACCGGGACTAGCGGGAGTTAATTCCAATGAGCAGTTCTTC.

This chain uses TRBV9 with TRBJ1-2; D is uncertain. The CDR3 totals 15 residues. Germline V gives CDR1 SGDLS, CDR2 YYNGEE. Trimming took off 0 bases at V and 2 bases at J, with 11 bases between the two ends. CDR3 sequence (DNA): TGTGCCAGCAGCGTAGGGCGGGGTACCAACTATGGCTACACCTTC. Its translation: CASSVGRGTNYGYTF.

V gene TRBV7-6 combines with J gene TRBJ1-6; D unresolved. Trimming removed 5 bases at V and 0 bases at J, with 5 bases between. CDR3 size: 14 residues. The germline CDR1 and CDR2 sequences are SGHVS and FNYEAQ. CDR3 loop: CASSHSSYNSPLHF. The CDR3, as DNA: TGTGCCAGCAGCCATAGCTCCTATAATTCACCCCTCCACTTT. Filled out from reference TRBV7-6 and TRBJ1-6, the complete variable domain reads GAGVSQSPRYKVTKRGQDVALRCDPISGHVSLYWYRQALGQGPEFLTYFNYEAQQDKSGLPNDRFSAERPEGSISTLTIQRTEQRDSAMYRCASSHSSYNSPLHFGNGTRLTVT.